Listed below are T cell receptor beta chains from one sample, sequenced in a study of T-cell memory formation after mild COVID-19. TCRdb recomputed calls from the 5' RACE reads with MiXCR, one row per CDR3 protein. The data hold fewer than 150,000 distinct CDR3 sequences, with about a sixth observed a single time. The sequenced material came from PBMCs or a T cell subset sorted from them (not recorded which). The receptor set was obtained from a man aged 18 to 29 who had mild COVID-19 (a few samples of this study predate the infection). Cell type and time point are not known. Both conserved end residues are part of each CDR3. Fields, in order: clone size, V gene, D gene, J gene, CDR3 length, CDR3 DNA, CDR3 protein. The D gene is left open where the match is weak. Clone size appears in some rows only: once, few, many, or a class for an expanded clone.

abundance: NA; v_gene: TRBV6-6; d_gene: NA; j_gene: TRBJ2-1; len: 16; CDR3nt: TGTGCCAGCAGTTACTCGAGGGGCAGTAACTACAATGAGCAGTTCTTC; CDR3aa: CASSYSRGSNYNEQFF
abundance: NA; v_gene: TRBV10-3; d_gene: TRBD2; j_gene: TRBJ2-7; len: 14; CDR3nt: TGTGCCATCAAACTCGAAGCGGGGGGCTACGAGCAGTACTTC; CDR3aa: CAIKLEAGGYEQYF
abundance: few; v_gene: TRBV4-2; d_gene: NA; j_gene: TRBJ2-3; len: 15; CDR3nt: TGTGCCAGCAGCCCTGACCCTAGCCGCACAGATACGCAGTATTTT; CDR3aa: CASSPDPSRTDTQYF
abundance: few; v_gene: TRBV3-1; d_gene: NA; j_gene: TRBJ2-3; len: 14; CDR3nt: TGTGCCAGCAGCCTAACGGTTGGGGGAGATACGCAGTATTTT; CDR3aa: CASSLTVGGDTQYF
abundance: few; v_gene: TRBV29-1; d_gene: NA; j_gene: TRBJ2-5; len: 11; CDR3nt: TGCAGCGTTGTTTCGGGAGAGACCCAGTACTTC; CDR3aa: CSVVSGETQYF
abundance: once; v_gene: TRBV20-1; d_gene: NA; j_gene: TRBJ1-5; len: 15; CDR3nt: TGCAGTGCTAGACGTCCAGGGAGCGGGAATCAGCCCCAGCATTTT; CDR3aa: CSARRPGSGNQPQHF
abundance: few; v_gene: TRBV20-1; d_gene: NA; j_gene: TRBJ2-3; len: 14; CDR3nt: TGCAGTGCTAGTGGAGGGGCTGGCACAGATACGCAGTATTTT; CDR3aa: CSASGGAGTDTQYF
abundance: many; v_gene: TRBV6-5; d_gene: NA; j_gene: TRBJ1-2; len: 13; CDR3nt: TGTGCCAGCAGTCCCGGGGGGAGATATGGCTACACCTTC; CDR3aa: CASSPGGRYGYTF
abundance: once; v_gene: TRBV14; d_gene: NA; j_gene: TRBJ2-1; len: 15; CDR3nt: TGTGCCAGCAGCCTTATTTCGAGTAGCTACAATGAGCAGTTCTTC; CDR3aa: CASSLISSSYNEQFF
abundance: NA; v_gene: TRBV4-3; d_gene: NA; j_gene: TRBJ2-1; len: 14; CDR3nt: TGCGCCAGCAGCCAAGATTTTAGGACTCCAAAGCAGTTCTTC; CDR3aa: CASSQDFRTPKQFF
abundance: few; v_gene: TRBV7-2; d_gene: NA; j_gene: TRBJ2-1; len: 11; CDR3nt: TGTGCCAGCAGCCCAGGGAATGAGCAGTTCTTC; CDR3aa: CASSPGNEQFF
abundance: NA; v_gene: TRBV20-1; d_gene: NA; j_gene: TRBJ1-1; len: 13; CDR3nt: TGCAGTGCTAGAGATGGTCCCGGAACTGAAGCTTTCTTT; CDR3aa: CSARDGPGTEAFF
abundance: NA; v_gene: TRBV24-1; d_gene: NA; j_gene: TRBJ2-3; len: 16; CDR3nt: TGTGCCACCAGTGAACCGGGACTTACTAGCACAGATACGCAGTATTTT; CDR3aa: CATSEPGLTSTDTQYF
abundance: many; v_gene: TRBV4-2; d_gene: TRBD1; j_gene: TRBJ1-1; len: 15; CDR3nt: TGTGCCAGCAGCCGCGGACAGGGGGGGAACACTGAAGCTTTCTTT; CDR3aa: CASSRGQGGNTEAFF
abundance: few; v_gene: TRBV6-5; d_gene: NA; j_gene: TRBJ2-5; len: 13; CDR3nt: TGTGCCAGCAGAAATACAGGGTCGGAGACCCAGTACTTC; CDR3aa: CASRNTGSETQYF
abundance: few; v_gene: TRBV5-1; d_gene: TRBD1; j_gene: TRBJ2-7; len: 14; CDR3nt: TGCGCCAGCAGCTTTGGTGGGACAGTCTACGAGCAGTACTTC; CDR3aa: CASSFGGTVYEQYF
abundance: NA; v_gene: TRBV19; d_gene: NA; j_gene: TRBJ2-6; len: 15; CDR3nt: TGTGCCAGTAGTTCTAGGTACTCTGGGGCCAACGTCCTGACTTTC; CDR3aa: CASSSRYSGANVLTF
abundance: many; v_gene: TRBV7-9; d_gene: NA; j_gene: TRBJ2-5; len: 17; CDR3nt: TGTGCCAGCAGCTTTCCGAGACAGGACCCCCTCAGGGAGACCCAGTACTTC; CDR3aa: CASSFPRQDPLRETQYF
abundance: NA; v_gene: TRBV27; d_gene: TRBD1; j_gene: TRBJ1-4; len: 13; CDR3nt: TGTGCCACCGGACAGGGGTCAAGAGAAAAACTGTTTTTT; CDR3aa: CATGQGSREKLFF
abundance: few; v_gene: TRBV4-2; d_gene: NA; j_gene: TRBJ1-1; len: 15; CDR3nt: TGTGCCAGCAGCCAAGATGTGGGGCGGAGCGCTGAAGCTTTCTTT; CDR3aa: CASSQDVGRSAEAFF
abundance: few; v_gene: TRBV11-3; d_gene: NA; j_gene: TRBJ2-2; len: 15; CDR3nt: TGTGCCAGCAGCTTAGATCAGCTAAACACCGGGGAGCTGTTTTTT; CDR3aa: CASSLDQLNTGELFF
abundance: NA; v_gene: TRBV5-1; d_gene: NA; j_gene: TRBJ2-1; len: 17; CDR3nt: TGCGCCAGCAGCTTGGGCTCTCTAGCGTGGTTCGGCAATGAGCAGTTCTTC; CDR3aa: CASSLGSLAWFGNEQFF
abundance: few; v_gene: TRBV7-2; d_gene: NA; j_gene: TRBJ1-1; len: 12; CDR3nt: TGTGCCAGCAGCTTTCGTGACAGTAGAGCTTTCTTT; CDR3aa: CASSFRDSRAFF
abundance: NA; v_gene: TRBV24-1; d_gene: NA; j_gene: TRBJ2-1; len: 14; CDR3nt: TGTGCCACCAGTGGAAGTCAGGGGGACTACACGCAGTTCTTC; CDR3aa: CATSGSQGDYTQFF
abundance: few; v_gene: TRBV30; d_gene: NA; j_gene: TRBJ1-5; len: 14; CDR3nt: TGTGCCTGGAGTACGCTAACGGGAAATCAGCCCCAGCATTTT; CDR3aa: CAWSTLTGNQPQHF
abundance: NA; v_gene: TRBV6-5; d_gene: TRBD1; j_gene: TRBJ2-2; len: 14; CDR3nt: TGTGCCAGCAGATTACAGGGGTACACCGGGGAGCTGTTTTTT; CDR3aa: CASRLQGYTGELFF
abundance: few; v_gene: TRBV4-1; d_gene: TRBD1; j_gene: TRBJ2-2; len: 16; CDR3nt: TGCGCCAGCAGGCGAACCGGGACAGGGGGGGCCGGGGAGCTGTTTTTT; CDR3aa: CASRRTGTGGAGELFF
abundance: NA; v_gene: TRBV29-1; d_gene: NA; j_gene: TRBJ2-1; len: 15; CDR3nt: TGCAGCGCCCCAGGGCGGGCTAGCGATGTCGATGAGCAGTTCTTC; CDR3aa: CSAPGRASDVDEQFF
abundance: few; v_gene: TRBV28; d_gene: NA; j_gene: TRBJ1-2; len: 17; CDR3nt: TGTGCCAGCATCCCAGGAGGGTCTACACAGGTTAATTATGGCTACACCTTC; CDR3aa: CASIPGGSTQVNYGYTF
abundance: NA; v_gene: TRBV15; d_gene: NA; j_gene: TRBJ1-4; len: 12; CDR3nt: TGTGCCACCAGCAGAGATGGGCGGCAACTGTTTTTT; CDR3aa: CATSRDGRQLFF
abundance: NA; v_gene: TRBV30; d_gene: NA; j_gene: TRBJ2-7; len: 13; CDR3nt: TGTGCCTGGGAATGGAGGGAATGGGGCGAGCAGTACTTC; CDR3aa: CAWEWREWGEQYF
abundance: many; v_gene: TRBV5-1; d_gene: NA; j_gene: TRBJ2-2; len: 16; CDR3nt: TGCGCCAGCAGCTTGGCCGGGGTTTGGGACACCGGGGAGCTGTTTTTT; CDR3aa: CASSLAGVWDTGELFF
abundance: few; v_gene: TRBV12-5; d_gene: TRBD2; j_gene: TRBJ2-3; len: 13; CDR3nt: TGTGCTAGTGGTCTCCCCGGGGGGGATACGCAGTATTTT; CDR3aa: CASGLPGGDTQYF
abundance: NA; v_gene: TRBV27; d_gene: TRBD1; j_gene: TRBJ1-2; len: 14; CDR3nt: TGTGCCAGCAGTTTAAGGGGACAGGAAGATGGCTACACCTTC; CDR3aa: CASSLRGQEDGYTF
abundance: NA; v_gene: TRBV5-1; d_gene: NA; j_gene: TRBJ2-7; len: 13; CDR3nt: TGCGCCAGCAGCTTGGTGGGACACCACGAGCAGTACTTC; CDR3aa: CASSLVGHHEQYF
abundance: NA; v_gene: TRBV9; d_gene: TRBD1; j_gene: TRBJ1-1; len: 15; CDR3nt: TGTGCCAGCAGCGAGGGACAGGGGGGGAACACTGAAGCTTTCTTT; CDR3aa: CASSEGQGGNTEAFF
abundance: NA; v_gene: TRBV6-2/TRBV6-3; d_gene: NA; j_gene: TRBJ1-5; len: 13; CDR3nt: TGTGCCAGCGAGTGGGGGGGCGGTCAGCCCCAGCATTTT; CDR3aa: CASEWGGGQPQHF
abundance: few; v_gene: TRBV12-3/TRBV12-4; d_gene: NA; j_gene: TRBJ1-2; len: 12; CDR3nt: TGTGCCAGCAGTCCGGGACACAATGGCTACACCTTC; CDR3aa: CASSPGHNGYTF
abundance: many; v_gene: TRBV25-1; d_gene: NA; j_gene: TRBJ1-1; len: 13; CDR3nt: TGTGCCAGCAGTTTATTAATGAACACTGAAGCTTTCTTT; CDR3aa: CASSLLMNTEAFF
abundance: few; v_gene: TRBV5-5; d_gene: NA; j_gene: TRBJ1-2; len: 14; CDR3nt: TGTGCCAGCAGCTCCGGGGGGACTAACTATGGCTACACCTTC; CDR3aa: CASSSGGTNYGYTF
abundance: few; v_gene: TRBV7-2; d_gene: NA; j_gene: TRBJ1-4; len: 14; CDR3nt: TGTGCCAGCAGCTTATCGAATTCTGGTGAAAAACTGTTTTTT; CDR3aa: CASSLSNSGEKLFF
abundance: NA; v_gene: TRBV14; d_gene: TRBD2; j_gene: TRBJ2-1; len: 15; CDR3nt: TGTGCCAGCAGCCAACTAGCGGGAGTTTCAAATGAGCAGTTCTTC; CDR3aa: CASSQLAGVSNEQFF
abundance: NA; v_gene: TRBV25-1; d_gene: NA; j_gene: TRBJ2-3; len: 14; CDR3nt: TGTGCCAGCAGTGGCCACAGGGACACAGATACGCAGTATTTT; CDR3aa: CASSGHRDTDTQYF
abundance: many; v_gene: TRBV20-1; d_gene: TRBD1; j_gene: TRBJ2-5; len: 15; CDR3nt: TGCAGTGCTGAGCCGGGACAGGGGGACCAAGAGACCCAGTACTTC; CDR3aa: CSAEPGQGDQETQYF
abundance: NA; v_gene: TRBV18; d_gene: NA; j_gene: TRBJ1-5; len: 16; CDR3nt: TGTGCCAGCTCACCACCGGAAGATTTGACAATCAGCCCCCAGCATTTT; CDR3aa: CASSPPEDLTISPQHF
abundance: few; v_gene: TRBV12-3/TRBV12-4; d_gene: NA; j_gene: TRBJ2-7; len: 14; CDR3nt: TGTGCCAGCAGTTTCAGGAACAGCCCCTACGAGCAGTACTTC; CDR3aa: CASSFRNSPYEQYF